This T cell receptor (beta chain) appears in the sequencing data of a study of cytomegalovirus exposure and HLA in healthy donors. As regards this clone: Antigen unknown.

The CDR3 covers 13 residues. V dropped 4 bases and J dropped 10; count of bases not matched to a gene: 5. CDR1 is SEHNR, CDR2 FQNEAQ, per germline (reference sequence). Healthy people donating bone marrow made up the donors. The PCR was carried out with 60 Vbeta primers and 13 Jbeta primers. Authors' methods: Later reanalysis found 60 million to 90 million unique TCR beta chains, about 10 million of them shared. This table comes from immunoSEQ multiplex PCR, and its TCRdb copy is limited to in-frame clones, with some not included. Clonal size and the V and J genes are those of that table, whereas D and trimming came from the DNA. Here the sample table reports over 100,000 clones. Study-level results: Trimming of TCR beta V- and J-genes showed a link, identified in a later analysis, to a missense DCLRE1C variant. Reportedly, TCR beta sequences accurately predicted HLA-A and HLA-B alleles in most subjects.

The chain joins TRBV7-9 to TRBJ2-1; 9 positions match TRBD2. The source of this sequence is a man younger than 35 in good health and CMV-seronegative. Sequencing used PBMCs. CDR3 sequence: CASSSPGTSEQFF. Here the CDR3 DNA reads TGTGCCAGCAGCTCCCCCGGGACTAGCGAGCAGTTCTTC. Together with reference TRBV7-9 and TRBJ2-1, the CDR3 gives the full variable domain: DTGVSQNPRHKITKRGQNVTFRCDPISEHNRLYWYRQTLGQGPEFLTYFQNEAQLEKSRLLSDRFSAERPKGSFSTLEIQRTEQGDSAMYLCASSSPGTSEQFFGPGTRLTVL.